Sequencing of this T cell receptor beta chain was carried out in a study of cytomegalovirus exposure and HLA in healthy donors. The study, taken as a whole, reports: Overall, approximately 180 TCR beta chains were annotated as cytomegalovirus-associated. First-cohort TCR clusters tended to co-occur in the 130 or so validation repertoires, a later analysis found. It was reported that the classifier diagnosed cytomegalovirus status with high specificity and sensitivity in both the original and validation cohorts. In vitro confirmation showed three CMV-associated chains to be CMV antigen specific.

Germline V gene lookup returns CDR1 MNHEY and CDR2 SMNVEV (reference sequence). There are 14 residues in the CDR3. Trimming cost V 6 bases and J 3 bases, with 14 bases left between them. The repertoire was sequenced with immunoSEQ multiplex PCR; TCRdb's copy has only in-frame clones and lacks some. This sample has over 250,000 clones, with approximately 86% found just once. Notes on this clone: Its antigen is not identified.

Sequenced sample: PBMCs. The genes are TRBV27 and TRBJ1-1, with D possibly being TRBD1 (6 bases). The receptor was derived from a woman in her twenties or thirties in good health and CMV-seropositive. The DNA for the CDR3 is TGTGCCAGCAGAGTTAGGGGGGCGTACACTGAAGCTTTCTTT. Translation gives CASRVRGAYTEAFF.